These 32 T cell receptor beta chains were sequenced from one sample in a study of cytomegalovirus exposure and HLA in healthy donors. Vbeta (60) and Jbeta (13) primers were used in the PCR. Clones were sequenced by immunoSEQ multiplex PCR, and TCRdb holds only the in-frame ones, with some missing. The table records roughly 100,000 clones, almost 80% of them present only once. Sequencing was carried out using PBMCs. The receptors were gathered from a man aged 55-75 years in good health and CMV-seropositive.

This clone was recorded once. The V and J genes are TRBV2 and TRBJ2-2, with 8 bases fitting TRBD1. CDR1 is SNHLY, CDR2 FYNNEI, per germline. The CDR3 totals 14 residues. Trimming at V came to 8 bases and at J to 3 bases, leaving 5 bases not matched to a gene. The CDR3 loop reads CASPQGADTGELFF. The CDR3 bases are TGTGCCAGCCCCCAGGGGGCCGACACCGGGGAGCTGTTTTTT.

The chain has TRBV20-1 and TRBJ2-3; TRBD1 matches at 7 bases. Germline values: CDR1 DFQATT, CDR2 SNEGSKA (reference sequence). The CDR3 is 11 amino acids. The ends lost 3 bases at V and 11 bases at J; junction bases unmatched: 5. In DNA, the CDR3 is TGCAGTGCTAGCAACAGGGGTGGGCAGTATTTT. It specifies CSASNRGGQYF.

The rearrangement uses TRBV27 and TRBJ1-1, with a possible D match to TRBD1 (5 bases). CDR3 length: 15 residues. In germline, CDR1 is MNHEY, CDR2 SMNVEV (reference sequence). V lost 4 bases and J 3 bases, leaving 15 bases between the germline ends. The CDR3 coding sequence is TGTGCCAGCAGTTCGGGGGGGAGGGTATACACTGAAGCTTTCTTT. This encodes CASSSGGRVYTEAFF.

This clone was detected only a few times. The V call is TRBV9, the J call TRBJ2-1; a weak D match, TRBD2 (6 bases). The CDR3 consists of 14 residues. Germline V gives CDR1 SGDLS, CDR2 YYNGEE. Trimming took off 1 base at V and 8 bases at J, with 13 bases between the two ends. The CDR3 is CASSVKGPGDEQFF. The CDR3 DNA reads as TGTGCCAGCAGCGTAAAGGGCCCGGGGGATGAGCAGTTCTTC. The full variable domain, rest sourced from reference TRBV9 and TRBJ2-1, is DSGVTQTPKHLITATGQRVTLRCSPRSGDLSVYWYQQSLDQGLQFLIQYYNGEERAKGNILERFSAQQFPDLHSELNLSSLELGDSALYFCASSVKGPGDEQFFGPGTRLTVL.

V is TRBV5-1 and J is TRBJ1-2; D gene uncertain. The CDR3 loop spans 13 amino acids. Germline V gives CDR1 SGHRS, CDR2 YFSETQ. V was clipped by 3 bases and J by 0 bases, with 6 bases between them. CDR3 loop: CASSYDTNYGYTF. CDR3 DNA: TGCGCCAGCAGCTACGACACTAACTATGGCTACACCTTC.

The rearrangement joins TRBV9 to TRBJ2-1, with 7 positions matching TRBD1. CDR1 is SGDLS, CDR2 YYNGEE, per germline. With V trimmed by 1 base and J by 6 bases, 4 bases remained unmatched. This CDR3 comprises 14 residues. In DNA form, the CDR3 reads TGTGCCAGCAGCGTACAGGGGGTTGGCAATGAGCAGTTCTTC. Protein product: CASSVQGVGNEQFF.

V and J are TRBV14 and TRBJ2-5, with D perhaps TRBD1 (5 bases). This CDR3 contains 15 residues. The V gene's germline CDR1 is SGHDN and CDR2 FVKESK. Trimming stripped 4 bases from V and 3 bases from J, with 15 bases between. The chain's CDR3 is CASSLPLGQKETQYF. CDR3 bases: TGTGCCAGCAGCCTCCCTCTGGGGCAGAAAGAGACCCAGTACTTC.

This clone has more than one count but fewer than ten. The CDR3 DNA reads as TGCGCCAGCAGTGAGGGGCAGAGTGGGGCACAGCATTTT. It translates to CASSEGQSGAQHF. The chain joins TRBV10-2 to TRBJ1-5; perhaps TRBD1 as D (5 bases). This CDR3 has 13 residues. V lost 2 bases, J lost 13 bases, and 15 bases lay in between. The germline V gene has CDR1 WSHSY and CDR2 SAAADI.

The V call is TRBV11-2, the J call TRBJ1-2; D may be TRBD1 (5 bases). Trimming removed 5 bases at V and 5 bases at J, with 12 bases between. Germline CDR1 SGHAT, CDR2 FQNNGV. This CDR3 has 13 residues. CDR3 residues: CASSPTGHYGYTF. The CDR3 region has the DNA TGTGCCAGCAGCCCAACAGGCCATTATGGCTACACCTTC.

About this clone: The sample holds other DNA sequences that translate to the same CDR3. This rearrangement joins TRBV10-1 to TRBJ2-1; 10 bases align to TRBD1. The CDR3 covers 14 residues. Unmatched junction bases numbered 5, after V lost 6 bases and J lost 6 bases. Germline V gives CDR1 WNHNN, CDR2 SYGVQD (reference sequence). CDR3: CASRGQGFFNEQFF. CDR3 sequence (DNA): TGCGCCAGCAGGGGACAGGGGTTTTTCAATGAGCAGTTCTTC.

The rearrangement joins TRBV10-1 to TRBJ2-5, with no clear D. Germline V gene data show CDR1 as WNHNN and CDR2 as SYGVQD (reference sequence). This CDR3 is built from 12 residues. V was clipped by 3 bases and J by 7 bases, with 9 bases between them. CDR3 nucleotide sequence: TGCGCCAGCAGTGATCCTTCGGGGACCCAGTACTTC. The encoded protein is CASSDPSGTQYF.

V is TRBV5-4 and J is TRBJ2-7; 12 positions match TRBD2. CDR3 length: 14 amino acids. Unmatched junction bases numbered 5, after V lost 4 bases and J lost 6 bases. The germline V gene encodes CDR1 SGHNT and CDR2 YYREEE (reference sequence). The chain's CDR3 is CASSRGLAGSEQYF. In nucleotides, the CDR3 is TGTGCCAGCAGCCGAGGACTAGCGGGGTCCGAGCAGTACTTC.

J is TRBJ2-5 and V is TRBV7-7; TRBD1 aligns across 8 bases. The DNA matches TRBJ2-7 better at its end, which makes the J call doubtful. The CDR3 sequence is 15 residues long. Germline CDR1 SSHAT, CDR2 FNYEAQ (reference sequence). The CDR3 here is CASSLAAGTGYEQYF. In nucleotides, the CDR3 is TGTGCCAGCAGCTTAGCAGCCGGGACAGGCTACGAGCAGTACTTC.

The chain employs TRBV7-8 and TRBJ1-2; TRBD1 matches at 7 bases. Germline values: CDR1 SGHVS, CDR2 FQNEAQ. The length of the CDR3 is 13 residues. V shed 3 bases and J 4 bases; nucleotides not matched to a gene: 2. CDR3 in amino acids: CASSFRGAYGYTF. In nucleotides, the CDR3 is TGTGCCAGCAGCTTCAGGGGGGCCTATGGCTACACCTTC.

V usage is TRBV6-5 and J usage is TRBJ2-7, with 8 bases identical to TRBD2. Germline V CDR1 and CDR2: MNHEY, SVGAGI. Trimming took 0 bases from V and 2 from J; bases not matched to a gene: 0. This CDR3 is 14 amino acids long. This CDR3 is CASSYSSGAYEQYF. CDR3 nucleotide sequence: TGTGCCAGCAGTTACTCTAGCGGGGCCTACGAGCAGTACTTC.

The chain couples TRBV11-3 to TRBJ2-5; TRBD1 might be the D (5 bases). The V gene's germline CDR1 is SGHNT and CDR2 YENEEA. The CDR3 covers 13 residues. V gave up 1 base and J gave up 5 bases, with 8 bases separating them. This chain's CDR3 is CASSLAGWETQYF. As DNA, the CDR3 is TGTGCCAGCAGCTTAGCAGGGTGGGAGACCCAGTACTTC.

This clone was observed a few times. J is TRBJ1-1 and V is TRBV2; weak D call: TRBD1 (5 bases). V was shortened by 7 bases and J by 4 bases, with 7 bases between the two germline ends. This CDR3 is 11 amino acids long. The germline gives CDR1 SNHLY, CDR2 FYNNEI. The CDR3 DNA reads as TGTGCCAGCACCCAGGGCACTGAAGCTTTCTTT. Its translation: CASTQGTEAFF.

The chain couples TRBV10-3 to TRBJ2-5; D unresolved. This CDR3 spans 14 amino acids. Germline CDR1 reads ENHRY; CDR2 reads SYGVKD. Trimming took off 2 bases at V and 1 base at J, with 8 bases between the two ends. CDR3 nucleotide sequence: TGTGCCATCAGTGAGATTAACATCCAAGAGACCCAGTACTTC. It codes for CAISEINIQETQYF.

V and J are TRBV5-4 and TRBJ2-2; unclear D gene. The length of the CDR3 is 14 residues. Germline lookup yields CDR1 SGHNT and CDR2 YYREEE (reference sequence). Between the trimmed V and J ends, which lost 1 base and 1 base, there was a span of 5 bases. CDR3 nucleotides: TGTGCCAGCAGCTTGCGGGTGAACACCGGGGAGCTGTTTTTT. This translates into CASSLRVNTGELFF.

This clone has just one count. The chain employs TRBV10-2 and TRBJ1-1; TRBD1 aligns across 7 bases. The germline CDR1 and CDR2 sequences are WSHSY and SAAADI. CDR3 length: 13 amino acids. V shed 7 bases and J 4 bases; nucleotides not matched to a gene: 6. CDR3 bases: TGCGCCAGCACCCCCCAGGGGGGCACTGAAGCTTTCTTT. It is translated as CASTPQGGTEAFF.

This rearrangement joins TRBV18 to TRBJ1-2; no clear D. Between the trimmed V and J ends, which lost 1 base and 7 bases, there was a span of 19 bases. Germline assignment: CDR1 KGHSH and CDR2 LQKENI. The CDR3 contains 16 residues. The CDR3 loop reads CASSPRADPSSSGYTF. The CDR3 DNA reads TGTGCCAGCTCACCACGGGCCGACCCCTCATCGAGTGGCTACACCTTC.

The rearrangement links TRBV10-1 to TRBJ2-1, with a weak D call TRBD1 (7 bases). The CDR3 is 13 residues long. V was clipped by 5 bases and J by 8 bases, with 13 bases between them. Germline V gene lookup returns CDR1 WNHNN and CDR2 SYGVQD (reference sequence). The CDR3 protein is CASSRGGGDEQFF. The DNA for the CDR3 is TGCGCCAGCAGTAGAGGAGGGGGCGATGAGCAGTTCTTC.

This clone occurred a few times. The V call is TRBV29-1, the J call TRBJ1-1, with 7 nucleotides matching TRBD1. J was trimmed by 0 bases and V by 4 bases; bases with no gene match: 2. This CDR3 contains 13 residues. Germline-derived CDR1 and CDR2 are SQVTM and ANQGSEA. In DNA, the CDR3 is TGCAGCGTTGTGGGGACAGTGAACACTGAAGCTTTCTTT. This encodes CSVVGTVNTEAFF.

CDR3 coding DNA: TGCGCCAGCAGTGACACGCGGACAGGGAACGAGCAGTACTTC. This translates into CASSDTRTGNEQYF. The gene calls are TRBV10-1 and TRBJ2-7, with TRBD1 matching 8 bases. Germline V gives CDR1 WNHNN, CDR2 SYGVQD (reference sequence). The CDR3 length is 14 residues. The J segment lost 5 bases and the V segment lost 3 bases, leaving 6 bases of the junction unmatched.

This chain uses TRBV7-2 with TRBJ2-3, with 11 bases that match TRBD2. This CDR3 comprises 16 residues. V was clipped by 5 bases and J by 8 bases; unmatched bases: 12. Looked up from germline, CDR1 is SGHTA and CDR2 is FQGNSA. CDR3 in DNA: TGTGCCAGCAGCCCCGGACTAGCGGGCCGTCGGGGTACGCAGTATTTT. Translated, it gives CASSPGLAGRRGTQYF.

The chain joins TRBV19 to TRBJ1-3; D is undetermined. This CDR3 has 13 amino acids. Germline CDR1 and CDR2: LNHDA and SQIVND (reference sequence). V dropped 11 bases and J dropped 0 bases, with 11 bases sitting between them. CDR3 loop: CAGSGGSGNTIYF. Here the CDR3 DNA reads TGTGCCGGATCGGGTGGCTCTGGAAACACCATATATTTT.

The chain combines TRBV4-3 with TRBJ2-2, with TRBD1 matching over 8 bases. Trimming at V came to 0 bases and at J to 0 bases, leaving 6 bases not matched to a gene. The CDR3 consists of 18 residues. Per germline, CDR1 LGHNA and CDR2 YSLEER. The CDR3 loop reads CASSQDGMGQANTGELFF. CDR3 DNA sequence: TGCGCCAGCAGCCAAGACGGGATGGGACAGGCGAACACCGGGGAGCTGTTTTTT.

The rearrangement links TRBV9 to TRBJ2-3, with a tentative D call TRBD1 (5 bases). Trimming stripped 6 bases from V and 5 bases from J, with 19 bases between. Germline CDR1 is SGDLS and CDR2 is YYNGEE. The CDR3 is 15 residues long. For the CDR3, the DNA is TGTGCCAGCAACCCTTTCAGGGTCGGTGGAGATACGCAGTATTTT. It yields the protein CASNPFRVGGDTQYF.

The sample holds one count of this clone. The chain links TRBV28 to TRBJ1-1, with D possibly matching TRBD1 (6 bases). The V end was cut by 4 bases, the J end by 0 bases, with 15 bases between. The CDR3 length is 16 residues. CDR1 and CDR2 (germline): MDHEN, SYDVKM. CDR3 sequence (DNA): TGTGCCAGCAGTTCCGGGGGGGGCGGCATGAACACTGAAGCTTTCTTT. Its translation is CASSSGGGGMNTEAFF.

This chain joins TRBV7-9 and TRBJ2-1, with D tentatively TRBD1 (5 bases). Between the trimmed V and J ends, which lost 2 bases and 7 bases, there was a span of 12 bases. The CDR3 has 14 amino acids. Germline assignment: CDR1 SEHNR and CDR2 FQNEAQ (reference sequence). CDR3 nucleotides: TGTGCCAGCAGCTTAACGTCAGGGTTTAATGAGCAGTTCTTC. Translating gives CASSLTSGFNEQFF.

This chain uses TRBV28 with TRBJ2-1; 9 bases map to TRBD2. The CDR3 sequence is 15 residues long. Germline V CDR1 and CDR2: MDHEN, SYDVKM. The J segment lost 2 bases and the V segment lost 3 bases, leaving 2 bases of the junction unmatched. CDR3 nucleotides: TGTGCCAGCAGTTTCCGCGGGGGGGCCTACAATGAGCAGTTCTTC. Amino acid sequence: CASSFRGGAYNEQFF.

V is TRBV27 and J is TRBJ2-5; 8 nucleotides align to TRBD1. The CDR3 is 16 residues long. V shed 2 bases and J 2 bases; nucleotides not matched to a gene: 7. Germline V lookup: CDR1 MNHEY, CDR2 SMNVEV (reference sequence). DNA for the CDR3: TGTGCCAGCAGTTTAGATCCCGGGACAGGTCAAGAGACCCAGTACTTC. It codes for CASSLDPGTGQETQYF.